These T cell receptor beta chains were read from a single sample in a study of beta chain features in type 1 diabetes. Sequenced by immunoSEQ multiplex PCR; TCRdb stores in-frame clones only, minus some. The profile shows some 500,000 clones, about 10% of them singletons. The sample was naive CD4+ T cells from blood. These receptors were collected from a woman between 18 and 29 years old in good health. Each CDR3 is given with its conserved first and last residue. D genes are given only for firm matches. Size is omitted from some rows. Given values are once, few, many or a class for expanded clones.

-	few	TRBV9	TRBJ1-5	CASSVTGSSQPQHF	TGTGCCAGCAGCGTAACAGGGAGTAGTCAGCCCCAGCATTTT
-	few	TRBV18	TRBJ1-2	CASSPSTPGHLDRIYGYTF	TGTGCCAGCTCACCGTCCACACCGGGACACCTGGATCGGATCTATGGCTACACCTTC
-	-	TRBV6-6	TRBJ2-7	CATVGAGEQYF	TGTGCCACGGTTGGGGCTGGGGAGCAGTACTTC
TRBD1	-	TRBV29-1	TRBJ2-5	CSVAQGEETQYF	TGCAGCGTTGCACAGGGGGAAGAGACCCAGTACTTC
-	few	TRBV4-3	TRBJ2-7	CASSKQGGVYEQYF	TGCGCCAGCAGCAAACAGGGTGGGGTCTACGAGCAGTACTTC
-	few	TRBV4-3	TRBJ2-7	CASSQDPFLGGEQYF	TGCGCCAGCAGCCAAGATCCCTTTCTAGGGGGGGAGCAGTACTTC
-	-	TRBV7-2	TRBJ2-7	CASSLDLATPYEQYF	TGTGCCAGCAGCTTAGACCTAGCAACGCCCTACGAGCAGTACTTC
-	many	TRBV9	TRBJ2-1	CASSAPGTYYNEQFF	TGTGCCAGCAGCGCACCCGGGACATACTACAATGAGCAGTTCTTC
-	few	TRBV5-4	TRBJ2-5	CASSSQGSKETQYF	TGTGCCAGCAGCTCCCAAGGGAGCAAAGAGACCCAGTACTTC
-	few	TRBV6-6	TRBJ2-3	CASSYDRTDTQYF	TGTGCCAGCAGTTACGATCGCACAGATACGCAGTATTTT
-	few	TRBV11-1	TRBJ1-1	CASSLGPGTEAFF	TGTGCCAGCAGCTTAGGTCCTGGGACAGAAGCTTTCTTT
-	few	TRBV2	TRBJ2-1	CASRRKLDLAYNEQFF	TGTGCCAGCAGACGGAAACTAGATTTGGCCTACAATGAGCAGTTCTTC
-	few	TRBV20-1	TRBJ1-1	CSALPFEEAFF	TGCAGTGCCCTTCCCTTCGAGGAAGCTTTCTTT
-	few	TRBV11-2	TRBJ1-5	CASSLVTNQPQHF	TGTGCCAGCAGCTTAGTCACCAATCAGCCCCAGCATTTT
-	few	TRBV4-3	TRBJ1-1	CASSQAAGVGAFF	TGCGCCAGCAGCCAAGCCGCAGGGGTTGGAGCTTTCTTT
-	-	TRBV14	TRBJ1-2	CASSRDGVYGYTF	TGTGCCAGCAGCCGGGACGGAGTCTATGGCTACACCTTC
-	-	TRBV29-1	TRBJ1-1	CSVDRQSTEAFF	TGCAGCGTTGATCGTCAGAGCACTGAAGCTTTCTTT
TRBD2	-	TRBV9	TRBJ2-2	CASSPYHAGGSGELFF	TGTGCCAGCAGCCCATACCATGCGGGAGGGTCCGGGGAGCTGTTTTTT
TRBD2	-	TRBV19	TRBJ2-2	CASSIGLAELTGELFF	TGTGCCAGTAGTATAGGACTAGCAGAACTCACCGGGGAGCTGTTTTTT
-	-	TRBV7-2	TRBJ1-3	CASTIGGGNTIYF	TGTGCCAGCACCATCGGGGGTGGAAACACCATATATTTT
-	-	TRBV7-8	TRBJ1-2	CASSFVPTGNYGYTF	TGTGCCAGCAGCTTTGTCCCAACAGGGAACTATGGCTACACCTTC
TRBD1	few	TRBV6-6	TRBJ2-6	CASSWDRVGNVLTF	TGTGCCAGCAGTTGGGACAGGGTAGGCAACGTCCTGACTTTC
-	-	TRBV29-1	TRBJ2-3	CSVVTRGVTDTQYF	TGCAGCGTCGTAACACGAGGGGTCACAGATACGCAGTATTTT
-	few	TRBV5-4	TRBJ1-2	CASSLSAWSGYGYTF	TGTGCCAGCAGCTTGTCAGCCTGGTCCGGCTATGGCTACACCTTC
TRBD2	-	TRBV30	TRBJ2-4	CAWSAVSGSPIAKNIQYF	TGTGCCTGGAGTGCGGTGAGCGGGAGTCCCATAGCCAAAAACATTCAGTACTTC
-	few	TRBV19	TRBJ1-5	CASKAGKKGNQPQHF	TGTGCCAGTAAGGCAGGGAAAAAGGGCAATCAGCCCCAGCATTTT
-	few	TRBV9	TRBJ1-1	CASSPLGRNTEAFF	TGTGCCAGCAGCCCACTCGGGAGGAACACTGAAGCTTTCTTT
-	-	TRBV18	TRBJ1-3	CASSPTDPVDTIYF	TGTGCCAGCTCACCAACGGACCCCGTGGACACCATATATTTT
TRBD1	few	TRBV25-1	TRBJ1-1	CASSDPTGSGTEAFF	TGTGCCAGCAGTGACCCGACAGGGTCGGGCACTGAAGCTTTCTTT
-	-	TRBV4-1	TRBJ1-4	CASSHRTTNEKLFF	TGCGCAAGCAGCCATCGGACAACTAATGAAAAACTGTTTTTT
-	few	TRBV10-3	TRBJ1-6	CAITPAYNSPLHF	TGTGCCATCACGCCAGCTTATAATTCACCCCTCCACTTT
-	-	TRBV5-4	TRBJ2-3	CASSLVDLWATDTQYF	TGTGCCAGCAGCTTGGTAGACCTTTGGGCCACAGATACGCAGTATTTT
-	-	TRBV27	TRBJ2-7	CASSLSYGQPLYEQYF	TGTGCCAGCAGTTTGTCGTACGGGCAGCCGCTCTACGAGCAGTACTTC
-	-	TRBV15	TRBJ2-3	CATSRAEDTDTQYF	TGTGCCACCAGCAGAGCAGAAGACACAGATACGCAGTATTTT
-	few	TRBV29-1	TRBJ1-1	CSVKGLGTEAFF	TGCAGCGTAAAGGGGCTGGGCACTGAAGCTTTCTTT
-	-	TRBV7-9	TRBJ2-3	CASSPAGIGTDTQYF	TGTGCCAGCAGTCCGGCAGGCATAGGCACAGATACGCAGTATTTT
-	few	TRBV18	TRBJ1-3	CASSPVLWAGNTIYF	TGTGCCAGCTCACCGGTCCTTTGGGCTGGAAACACCATATATTTT
-	few	TRBV4-3	TRBJ2-6	CASSPAGVDYSGANVLTF	TGCGCCAGCAGCCCCGCCGGGGTGGATTACTCTGGGGCCAACGTCCTGACTTTC
-	-	TRBV23-1	TRBJ1-1	CASSQPRKGPMMNTEAFF	TGCGCCAGCAGTCAACCCCGTAAAGGGCCCATGATGAACACTGAAGCTTTCTTT
-	-	TRBV9	TRBJ1-5	CASSVGDSSNQPQHF	TGTGCCAGCAGCGTAGGAGACAGCAGCAATCAGCCCCAGCATTTT
-	-	TRBV2	TRBJ1-5	CASRSSYSNQPQHF	TGTGCCAGCAGGAGTAGTTATAGCAATCAGCCCCAGCATTTT
TRBD1	few	TRBV11-2	TRBJ2-2	CASSLRDRGTTGELFF	TGTGCCAGCAGCCTCCGGGACAGGGGAACCACCGGGGAGCTGTTTTTT
-	few	TRBV4-2	TRBJ2-1	CASSRWLGATNNEQFF	TGTGCCAGCAGCCGGTGGTTAGGGGCTACCAACAATGAGCAGTTCTTC
-	few	TRBV5-1	TRBJ2-3	CASSLAGESTDTQYF	TGCGCCAGCAGCTTGGCAGGGGAGAGCACAGATACGCAGTATTTT
TRBD1	-	TRBV7-2	TRBJ1-6	CASSFTGTGYSPLHF	TGTGCCAGCAGCTTCACCGGGACAGGGTATTCACCCCTCCACTTT
TRBD2	-	TRBV25-1	TRBJ2-1	CASSEYGGGSLREQFF	TGTGCCAGCAGTGAATATGGGGGAGGGTCCTTACGAGAGCAGTTCTTC
-	few	TRBV2	TRBJ2-4	CASRGEAKNIQYF	TGTGCCAGCCGCGGGGAGGCCAAAAACATTCAGTACTTC
-	-	TRBV14	TRBJ2-1	CASSLAGYNEQFF	TGTGCCAGCAGCCTTGCGGGATACAATGAGCAGTTCTTC
TRBD2	-	TRBV2	TRBJ2-5	CASSVIGAGAIQETQYF	TGTGCCAGCAGTGTCATCGGAGCGGGGGCTATCCAAGAGACCCAGTACTTC
-	few	TRBV23-1	TRBJ1-2	CASRGVGLYGYTF	TGCGCCAGCAGAGGAGTAGGTTTATATGGCTACACCTTC
TRBD2	few	TRBV30	TRBJ2-7	CAGSGDRPYEQYF	TGTGCCGGGAGCGGGGACCGACCTTACGAGCAGTACTTC
-	few	TRBV5-1	TRBJ2-1	CASSLAPDSDAQFF	TGCGCCAGCAGCTTGGCCCCTGACAGCGATGCGCAGTTCTTC
TRBD1	few	TRBV9	TRBJ2-7	CASSVGDRFEQYF	TGTGCCAGCAGCGTAGGGGACAGGTTCGAGCAGTACTTC
-	many	TRBV30	TRBJ1-1	CAWSAEATEAFF	TGTGCCTGGAGTGCCGAGGCCACTGAAGCTTTCTTT
TRBD1	-	TRBV4-3	TRBJ2-1	CASSQAEGASYNEQFF	TGCGCCAGCAGCCAAGCAGAGGGGGCATCCTACAATGAGCAGTTCTTC